This T cell receptor beta chain was sequenced for a study of blood T cell repertoires in COVID-19. V dropped 3 bases and J dropped 0 bases, with 10 bases sitting between them. The germline V gene encodes CDR1 SGHRS and CDR2 YFSETQ. This CDR3 contains 16 residues. Some clones are missing from TCRdb's copy, which holds only in-frame ones; the method was immunoSEQ multiplex PCR. The repertoire includes approximately 330,000 clones, under 90% of them detected once, and more than 9% sits in the top ten. The specimen sequenced was PBMCs or T cells enriched from blood (not recorded which). The chain links TRBV5-1 to TRBJ2-6; possibly TRBD2 for D (5 bases). The clonotype was recovered from a woman in her twenties or thirties who had recovered from COVID-19. As DNA, the CDR3 is TGCGCCAGCAGCTCGGACGGGAACTCTGGGGCCAACGTCCTGACTTTC. Translation gives CASSSDGNSGANVLTF. The complete variable domain, with remaining parts taken from reference TRBV5-1 and TRBJ2-6, reads KAGVTQTPRYLIKTRGQQVTLSCSPISGHRSVSWYQQTPGQGLQFLFEYFSETQRNKGNFPGRFSGRQFSNSRSEMNVSTLELGDSALYLCASSSDGNSGANVLTFGAGSRLTVL.